This entry lists 18 T cell receptor beta chains sequenced from one sample in a study of CD8 T cells in ankylosing spondylitis. For these receptors, no antigen is known. TCRdb re-derived calls from the 5' RACE reads in MiXCR, one entry per CDR3 protein. Counted here are about 540,000 distinct CDR3 sequences, 12% occurring once; the ten biggest clones make up around 6.8%. Findings of the study overall: Under 10 highly homologous variants formed a TCR beta motif that appeared characteristic of ankylosing spondylitis blood.

The sequenced sample consisted of blood, either unsorted or a sorted T cell fraction (not recorded which). Receptors were obtained from a male donor with ankylosing spondylitis.

The gene calls are TRBV10-1 and TRBJ1-2, with D possibly TRBD1 on 5 matching bases. The length of the CDR3 is 13 residues. V was shortened by 5 bases and J by 5 bases, with 12 bases between the two germline ends. Germline V lookup: CDR1 WNHNN, CDR2 SYGVQD (reference sequence). In nucleotides, the CDR3 is TGCGCCAGCAGTATGGGCAGGGAATATGGCTACACCTTC. Its protein is CASSMGREYGYTF.

Only a few counts were recorded for this clonotype. V and J are TRBV29-1 and TRBJ2-4; no reliable D call. Trimming cost V 4 bases and J 11 bases, with 9 bases left between them. This CDR3 is 10 amino acids long. Germline V lookup: CDR1 SQVTM, CDR2 ANQGSEA. CDR3 in amino acids: CSVGVEVQYF. Written as DNA, the CDR3 is TGCAGCGTTGGGGTGGAAGTTCAGTACTTC.

A few counts support this clonotype. The rearrangement links TRBV6-1 to TRBJ1-2; the D gene is possibly TRBD1 (5 bases). Trimming pared 2 bases from V and 4 bases from J, leaving 14 bases between. The germline gives CDR1 MNHNS, CDR2 SASEGT. The CDR3 totals 15 residues. As DNA, the CDR3 is TGTGCCAGCAGTGAAACGGCGGATGGGGGCTATGGCTACACCTTC. Its protein is CASSETADGGYGYTF.

In nucleotides, the CDR3 is TGTGCCAGCAGTTATTCGCAGGGCAATGAGCAGTTCTTC. This codes for CASSYSQGNEQFF. The chain has TRBV6-6 and TRBJ2-1; D may be TRBD1 (5 bases). The CDR3 is 13 amino acids. The ends were cut back, 3 bases at V and 6 bases at J, with 9 bases in the middle. Germline CDR1 MNHNY, CDR2 SVGAGI (reference sequence).

This clonotype was seen many times. V is TRBV27 and J is TRBJ2-1, with no clear D. Germline V gene lookup returns CDR1 MNHEY and CDR2 SMNVEV (reference sequence). There are 15 residues in the CDR3. Trimming shortened V by 6 bases and J by 0 bases, and 12 bases separated the two germline ends. The CDR3 loop is CASSLDKLSYNEQFF. CDR3 bases: TGTGCCAGCAGCCTCGACAAGCTCTCCTACAATGAGCAGTTCTTC.

J is TRBJ2-5 and V is TRBV5-6; D perhaps matches TRBD1 (5 bases). CDR1 and CDR2 from the germline V gene are SGHDT and YYEEEE. There are 14 residues in the CDR3. V was cut by 2 bases and J by 7 bases, with 15 bases left in between. CDR3 DNA sequence: TGTGCCAGCAGCTTAAGGCGACTTCAGGGGACCCAGTACTTC. Translation gives CASSLRRLQGTQYF.

This chain joins TRBV5-1 and TRBJ2-2, with TRBD2 as a possible D gene (6 bases). Germline lookup yields CDR1 SGHRS and CDR2 YFSETQ. CDR3 length: 15 amino acids. V was pared by 5 bases and J by 7 bases, with 18 bases between. The CDR3 spells CASRSAGLFGGELFF. The CDR3 nucleotides read TGCGCCAGCAGGAGTGCGGGACTCTTCGGCGGGGAGCTGTTTTTT.

V is TRBV7-8 and J is TRBJ2-7; 7 bases line up with TRBD1. This CDR3 is 14 amino acids long. CDR1 SGHVS and CDR2 FQNEAQ come from the germline V gene. The V and J ends lost 2 bases and 7 bases, in that order; junction bases with no gene match: 8. CDR3 region: CASSLRDSSLEQYF. CDR3 sequence (DNA): TGTGCCAGCAGCTTACGGGACAGCTCTTTGGAGCAGTACTTC.

This clonotype was found a few times. The chain is built from TRBV6-1 and TRBJ1-4; perhaps TRBD1 as D (5 bases). V was pared by 4 bases and J by 7 bases, with 10 bases between. CDR3 length: 13 amino acids. The V gene's germline CDR1 is MNHNS and CDR2 SASEGT. In DNA form, the CDR3 reads TGTGCCAGCAGTGTGACGGGGCGTGAAAAACTGTTTTTT. Residues: CASSVTGREKLFF.

This clonotype was recorded at least ten times. The chain links TRBV5-1 to TRBJ2-5, with unresolved D. This CDR3 spans 12 amino acids. Trimming shortened V by 4 bases and J by 5 bases, and 9 bases separated the two germline ends. Germline CDR1 SGHRS, CDR2 YFSETQ. The CDR3 protein is CASSTERETQYF. The CDR3 coding sequence is TGCGCCAGCAGCACGGAGAGGGAGACCCAGTACTTC.

This rearrangement joins TRBV20-1 to TRBJ1-1; D remains ambiguous. The germline CDR1 and CDR2 sequences are DFQATT and SNEGSKA (reference sequence). V was trimmed by 1 base and J by 0 bases, leaving 9 bases between them. CDR3 length: 14 amino acids. CDR3 region: CSARGREMNTEAFF. The CDR3 DNA follows: TGCAGTGCTAGAGGGAGAGAAATGAACACTGAAGCTTTCTTT.

There are a few counts of this clonotype. The V gene is TRBV10-2, the J gene TRBJ1-2; 9 nucleotides match TRBD1. The J segment lost 4 bases and the V segment lost 8 bases, leaving 8 bases of the junction unmatched. CDR1 is WSHSY, CDR2 SAAADI, per germline. This CDR3 comprises 14 residues. The CDR3 is CASAGTGIPYGYTF. CDR3 bases: TGCGCCAGCGCTGGGACAGGGATTCCCTATGGCTACACCTTC.

This chain uses TRBV18 with TRBJ2-7; D unclear. This CDR3 has 13 residues. Looked up from germline, CDR1 is KGHSH and CDR2 is LQKENI. V shed 3 bases and J shed 6 bases, with 12 bases lying between them. The CDR3 DNA sequence: TGTGCCAGCTCACCTACTTCGACAAGCGAGCAGTACGTC. It encodes CASSPTSTSEQYV.

The rearrangement joins TRBV20-1 to TRBJ2-1, with 8 positions matching TRBD2. The CDR3 length is 15 residues. The germline V gene has CDR1 DFQATT and CDR2 SNEGSKA (reference sequence). V was clipped by 5 bases and J by 2 bases; unmatched bases: 8. Here the CDR3 DNA reads TGCAGTGCTGGTAAGGGCGGGAGGACCTACAATGAGCAGTTCTTC. Its translation: CSAGKGGRTYNEQFF.

In this sample, this clonotype turned up a few times. This chain uses TRBV7-6 with TRBJ1-2, with 8 bases lining up with TRBD1. CDR1 and CDR2 (germline): SGHVS, FNYEAQ. Trimming cost V 1 base and J 4 bases; bases outside gene matches: 5. This CDR3 is built from 15 residues. The CDR3 region is CASSLVVGTGYGYTF. The CDR3 DNA reads TGTGCCAGCAGCTTAGTAGTCGGGACAGGCTATGGCTACACCTTC.

This clonotype was recorded at least ten times. V and J are TRBV7-9 and TRBJ2-2, with 7 bases that match TRBD1. The trim removed 5 bases at V and 5 bases at J, leaving 2 bases unmatched. In germline, CDR1 is SEHNR, CDR2 FQNEAQ (reference sequence). The CDR3 spans 13 residues. The DNA for the CDR3 is TGTGCCAGCAGCATACAGGGGACCGGGGAGCTGTTTTTT. Translating it yields CASSIQGTGELFF.

This clonotype has just one count. The CDR3 region is CCSRPWRLAGGQETQYF. CDR3 DNA sequence: TGCTGTTCTAGACCTTGGAGACTAGCGGGAGGTCAAGAGACCCAGTACTTC. This chain joins TRBV20-1 and TRBJ2-5; 13 bases match TRBD2. This CDR3 spans 17 amino acids. Germline V gives CDR1 DFQATT, CDR2 SNEGSKA (reference sequence).

The gene calls are TRBV4-1 and TRBJ1-6; D is undetermined. Germline V gene sequence: CDR1 MGHRA, CDR2 YSYEKL. The CDR3 contains 16 residues. Deletions cut 1 base from V and 5 bases from J, with 12 bases between. CDR3 sequence (DNA): TGCGCCAGCAGCCAAGTCCCCCGAACCAATAATTCACCCCTCCACTTT. Its protein is CASSQVPRTNNSPLHF.